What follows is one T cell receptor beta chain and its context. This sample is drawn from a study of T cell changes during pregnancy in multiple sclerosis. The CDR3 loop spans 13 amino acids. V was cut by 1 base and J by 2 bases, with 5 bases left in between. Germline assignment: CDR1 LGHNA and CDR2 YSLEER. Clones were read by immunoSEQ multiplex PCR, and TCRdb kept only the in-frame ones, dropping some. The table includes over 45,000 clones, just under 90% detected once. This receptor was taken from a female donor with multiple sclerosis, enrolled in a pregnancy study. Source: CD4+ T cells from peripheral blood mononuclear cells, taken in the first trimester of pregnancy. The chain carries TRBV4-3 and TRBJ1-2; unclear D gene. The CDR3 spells CASSQGQNYGYTF. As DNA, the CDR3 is TGCGCCAGCAGCCAAGGCCAGAACTATGGCTACACCTTC.